The 9 T cell receptor beta chains in this list originate from one sample, sequenced in a study of cytomegalovirus exposure and HLA in healthy donors. Primers: 60 Vbeta forward and 13 Jbeta reverse. The data were produced by immunoSEQ multiplex PCR, yet TCRdb's version contains in-frame clones alone and is incomplete. The sample includes roughly 140,000 clones, roughly four fifths seen only once; the top ten take 1.2% to 1.5%. The sequenced sample consisted of PBMCs. These receptors came from a man between 18 and 29 years old in good health and CMV-seronegative.

The genes are TRBV1 and TRBJ2-1; the D segment call TRBD2 is taken from the table without a DNA check. TRBV1 is listed as a pseudogene. The CDR3 is 13 residues long. For the CDR3, the DNA is TGCACCAGCAGCCGAAGCGGGAGCGATGAGCAGTTCTTC. It yields the protein CTSSRSGSDEQFF.

The chain joins TRBV14 to TRBJ2-1; D unresolved. There are 17 residues in the CDR3. The V gene's germline CDR1 is SGHDN and CDR2 FVKESK. V was shortened by 0 bases and J by 0 bases, with 12 bases between the two germline ends. The CDR3 spells CASSQEVGGSSYNEQFF. CDR3 bases: TGTGCCAGCAGCCAAGAGGTTGGCGGTTCCTCCTACAATGAGCAGTTCTTC.

The J gene is TRBJ2-1, the V gene TRBV11-2, with D tentatively TRBD2 (6 bases). The germline CDR1 and CDR2 sequences are SGHAT and FQNNGV. V lost 2 bases to trimming and J lost 7 bases, with 12 bases between them. This CDR3 spans 14 amino acids. CDR3 protein: CASSLRGRSNEQFF. DNA for the CDR3: TGTGCCAGCAGCTTAAGAGGGAGGAGTAATGAGCAGTTCTTC.

V is TRBV5-6 and J is TRBJ1-5; tentatively, D is TRBD1 (5 bases). The CDR3 is 14 residues long. V was clipped by 4 bases and J by 2 bases, with 10 bases between them. The V gene's germline CDR1 is SGHDT and CDR2 YYEEEE. In nucleotides, the CDR3 is TGTGCCAGCAGCCGGACACTGGGCAATCAGCCCCAGCATTTT. Its protein is CASSRTLGNQPQHF.

This sequence joins TRBV7-8 and TRBJ2-7, with TRBD2 identical over 8 bases. Germline CDR1 is SGHVS and CDR2 is FQNEAQ. Germline trimming cut 5 bases from V and 9 bases from J; bases unmatched to any gene: 9. The CDR3 loop spans 13 amino acids. The CDR3, as DNA: TGTGCCAGCAGCCCTCAGGGTAGCGGGACGCAGTACTTC. This sequence encodes CASSPQGSGTQYF.

The rearrangement links TRBV5-1 to TRBJ2-3, with 11 bases matching TRBD2. Looked up from germline, CDR1 is SGHRS and CDR2 is YFSETQ. After removal of 0 bases from V and 0 bases from J, the junction contained 15 bases not matched to a gene. The CDR3 is 21 residues long. The CDR3 region is CASSLATRVAGGPRSTDTQYF. The CDR3 DNA reads as TGCGCCAGCAGCTTGGCCACTCGGGTAGCGGGAGGGCCTAGGAGCACAGATACGCAGTATTTT.

CDR3 sequence reads: CASRPLASGANVLTF. CDR3 in DNA: TGTGCCAGCAGACCTCTAGCGTCTGGGGCCAACGTCCTGACTTTC. The J gene is TRBJ2-6, the V gene TRBV27; a weak D match, TRBD2 (6 bases). Germline CDR1 reads MNHEY; CDR2 reads SMNVEV (reference sequence). CDR3 length: 15 amino acids. V shed 6 bases and J shed 1 base, with 10 bases lying between them.

The genes are TRBV10-2 and TRBJ2-2; D is possibly TRBD1 (6 bases). Germline lookup yields CDR1 WSHSY and CDR2 SAAADI. CDR3 size: 15 residues. Deletions cut 1 base from V and 4 bases from J, with 10 bases between. The CDR3 reads CASSEWGPGTGELFF. The CDR3 nucleotides read TGCGCCAGCAGTGAGTGGGGGCCAGGCACCGGGGAGCTGTTTTTT.

This clone was counted only a few times. V is TRBV7-8 and J is TRBJ1-6, with 7 bases lining up with TRBD1. J gave up 3 bases and V 4 bases, and 3 bases lay outside the gene matches. This CDR3 is 15 amino acids long. Germline-derived CDR1 and CDR2 are SGHVS and FQNEAQ. The CDR3 here is CASSSGTVYNSPLHF. CDR3 DNA sequence: TGTGCCAGCAGCTCAGGGACAGTCTATAATTCACCCCTCCACTTT.